This passage covers 20 T cell receptor beta chains from one sample sequenced in a study of T cell repertoires in cytomegalovirus infection. TCRdb redid the calling of the reads with MiXCR, one entry per CDR3 protein. Of 120,000 to 150,000 distinct CDR3 sequences listed, roughly 6% were seen once; the top ten hold 15% to 20%. Input material: PBMCs. Receptors originate from a human donor in good health (CMV status not recorded). Some clones in this sample may be carry-over from other donors' samples.

Many counts were recorded for this clonotype. The rearrangement links TRBV7-2 to TRBJ1-3; D unresolved. Trimming shortened V by 1 base and J by 5 bases, and 12 bases separated the two germline ends. The CDR3 is 15 amino acids. Germline loops: CDR1 SGHTA, CDR2 FQGNSA. In DNA form, the CDR3 reads TGTGCCAGCAGCTTAGTCGTGGGAAGTAGAAACACCATATATTTT. It specifies CASSLVVGSRNTIYF. Filled out from reference TRBV7-2 and TRBJ1-3, the complete variable domain reads GAGVSQSPSNKVTEKGKDVELRCDPISGHTALYWYRQSLGQGLEFLIYFQGNSAPDKSGLPSDRFSAERTGGSVSTLTIQRTQQEDSAVYLCASSLVVGSRNTIYFGEGSWLTVV.

This clonotype was counted at least ten times. This chain links TRBV20-1 with TRBJ2-3; TRBD2 matches 10 bases. The CDR3 is made up of 15 amino acids. CDR1 and CDR2 (germline): DFQATT, SNEGSKA (reference sequence). Trimming removed 0 bases from V and 4 bases from J; junction bases left unmatched: 4. The CDR3 reads CSAREERGGPDTQYF. The CDR3 coding sequence is TGCAGTGCTAGAGAAGAGCGGGGGGGCCCAGATACGCAGTATTTT.

This chain uses TRBV28 with TRBJ2-7; possible D gene TRBD1, 6 bases. Germline loops: CDR1 MDHEN, CDR2 SYDVKM. The CDR3 is made up of 15 amino acids. Trimming removed 7 bases from V and 2 bases from J, with 18 bases in between. CDR3 region: CASIRGAGEAYEQYF. CDR3 nucleotide sequence: TGTGCCAGCATCCGAGGGGCAGGGGAAGCCTACGAGCAGTACTTC.

This clonotype was seen at least ten times. The chain has TRBV5-4 and TRBJ1-2, with D perhaps TRBD1 (6 bases). Trimming took off 6 bases at V and 6 bases at J, with 15 bases between the two ends. Germline values: CDR1 SGHNT, CDR2 YYREEE (reference sequence). This CDR3 has 13 amino acids. CDR3 amino acids: CASTSRDIDGYTF. The CDR3 region has the DNA TGTGCCAGCACATCCCGGGACATCGATGGCTACACCTTC. The full variable domain, its missing parts supplied by reference TRBV5-4 and TRBJ1-2, is ETGVTQSPTHLIKTRGQQVTLRCSSQSGHNTVSWYQQALGQGPQFIFQYYREEENGRGNFPPRFSGLQFPNYSSELNVNALELDDSALYLCASTSRDIDGYTFGSGTRLTVV.

The table lists this clonotype with many counts. The chain couples TRBV6-5 to TRBJ1-2; 10 positions match TRBD1. This CDR3 comprises 17 residues. Germline loops: CDR1 MNHEY, CDR2 SVGAGI. V shed 1 base, J shed 8 bases, and the junction held 13 bases outside the gene matches. CDR3 sequence reads: CASSYWRGQGRVQGYTF. The CDR3 DNA is TGTGCCAGCAGTTACTGGAGGGGACAGGGGAGGGTGCAGGGCTACACCTTC.

This clonotype has more than one count but fewer than ten. The rearrangement joins TRBV7-6 to TRBJ2-3; a weak D match, TRBD1 (5 bases). V lost 1 base and J 1 base, leaving 6 bases between the germline ends. The CDR3 is 14 residues long. Per germline, CDR1 SGHVS and CDR2 FNYEAQ. The CDR3 here is CASSLVQGTDTQYF. The CDR3 nucleotides are TGTGCCAGCAGCTTAGTACAGGGCACAGATACGCAGTATTTT.

This clonotype has ten or more counts. CDR3 sequence (DNA): TGTGCCAGCAGCTTAGGTCGTAGCGGCGAGCAGTTCTTC. It encodes CASSLGRSGEQFF. V gene TRBV7-8 combines with J gene TRBJ2-1; D is possibly TRBD2 (6 bases). Germline V CDR1 and CDR2: SGHVS, FQNEAQ. Between the trimmed V and J ends, which lost 1 base and 10 bases, there was a span of 11 bases. CDR3 size: 13 residues.

This clonotype was observed a few times. V is TRBV28 and J is TRBJ1-1, with 7 positions matching TRBD1. The CDR3 sequence is 14 residues long. V gave up 11 bases and J gave up 4 bases; unmatched junction bases: 13. Germline V gives CDR1 MDHEN, CDR2 SYDVKM. The CDR3 here is CAERGTASGTEAFF. CDR3 DNA sequence: TGTGCCGAAAGGGGGACAGCCTCTGGCACTGAAGCTTTCTTT.

This clonotype was counted a few times. The rearrangement links TRBV20-1 to TRBJ1-1, with a possible D match to TRBD1 (6 bases). CDR3 size: 14 residues. V was cut by 3 bases and J by 1 base, with 12 bases left in between. In germline, CDR1 is DFQATT, CDR2 SNEGSKA (reference sequence). CDR3 bases: TGCAGTGCTAGGGTTCGAGGGGGGAACACTGAAGCTTTCTTT. It yields the protein CSARVRGGNTEAFF.

In regard to this clonotype: The junction departs from germline at one end; a sequencing error may be responsible. The rearrangement joins TRBV7-6 to TRBJ2-1, with 12 bases aligning to TRBD2. The CDR3 has 16 amino acids. In germline, CDR1 is SGHVS, CDR2 FNYEAQ. The CDR3: CASSTRTSGAYNEQFF. The CDR3 nucleotides read TGTGCCAGCAGCACGAGGACTAGCGGGGCTTACAATGAGCAGTTCTTT.

In this sample, this clonotype turned up a few times. V is TRBV5-1 and J is TRBJ1-1; D call uncertain. CDR3 length: 14 residues. Germline lookup yields CDR1 SGHRS and CDR2 YFSETQ. Trimming removed 0 bases at V and 1 base at J, with 7 bases between. Here the CDR3 DNA reads TGCGCCAGCAGCTTGGACCTGTGGAACACTGAAGCTTTCTTT. Its translation is CASSLDLWNTEAFF.

In its sample, this clonotype was seen many times. The rearrangement joins TRBV5-1 to TRBJ1-5, with 7 positions matching TRBD1. V trimming: 4 bases; J trimming: 6 bases; junction bases outside the gene matches: 10. The CDR3 runs to 15 residues. Germline lookup yields CDR1 SGHRS and CDR2 YFSETQ. The CDR3 loop is CASSPGDRVAQPQHF. CDR3 nucleotide sequence: TGCGCCAGCAGCCCGGGTGACAGGGTGGCTCAGCCCCAGCATTTT.

This clonotype was picked up many times. This rearrangement joins TRBV6-2 or TRBV6-3 to TRBJ1-2, with TRBD1 identical over 8 bases. Looked up from germline, CDR1 is MNHEY and CDR2 is SVGEGT. CDR3 length equals 13 residues. J was trimmed by 8 bases and V by 3 bases; bases with no gene match: 5. The CDR3 DNA follows: TGTGCCAGCAGTTATAGACAGGGGAGCGGCTACACCTTC. It translates to CASSYRQGSGYTF.

This clonotype occurred many times. The chain employs TRBV7-2 and TRBJ2-3, with a tentative D call TRBD1 (5 bases). V was pared by 3 bases and J by 1 base, with 8 bases between. In germline, CDR1 is SGHTA, CDR2 FQGNSA. CDR3 length: 14 amino acids. The CDR3 DNA reads TGTGCCAGCAGCTTGGGGCCGGGCACAGATACGCAGTATTTT. Protein product: CASSLGPGTDTQYF.

For this clonotype: This may come from a read error, since a much larger clone is one base off. The chain joins TRBV29-1 to TRBJ1-2, with TRBD1 as a possible D gene (6 bases). Trimming took 6 bases from V and 3 from J, leaving 11 bases between them. There are 12 residues in the CDR3. Germline-derived CDR1 and CDR2 are SQVTM and ANQGSEA. The CDR3 loop reads CSVRGVDYGYTF. As DNA, the CDR3 is TGCAGCGTAAGGGGGGTTGACTATGGCTACACCTTC.

In its sample, this clonotype was seen many times. This CDR3 is CASSFSGVRSYEQYF. CDR3 nucleotides: TGTGCCAGCAGCTTCAGCGGGGTACGGTCCTACGAGCAGTACTTC. The rearrangement joins TRBV7-2 to TRBJ2-7; the match to TRBD2 covers 7 bases. Germline V gene lookup returns CDR1 SGHTA and CDR2 FQGNSA. The CDR3 contains 15 residues. V gave up 3 bases and J gave up 1 base; unmatched junction bases: 6.

This clonotype was detected many times. This chain joins TRBV10-3 and TRBJ1-5, with 7 bases matching TRBD1. The ends lost 5 bases at V and 4 bases at J; junction bases unmatched: 8. Germline V gene data show CDR1 as ENHRY and CDR2 as SYGVKD. The CDR3 is 15 residues long. CDR3 sequence: CAISQTGPMNQPQHF. CDR3 DNA sequence: TGTGCCATCAGTCAGACAGGGCCTATGAATCAGCCCCAGCATTTT.

The table lists this clonotype with many counts. The rearrangement uses TRBV12-3 or TRBV12-4 and TRBJ2-7; 9 bases agree with TRBD1. With V trimmed by 5 bases and J by 6 bases, 8 bases remained unmatched. The CDR3 has 14 residues. CDR3 amino acids: CASSQLDRGVEQYF. The DNA for the CDR3 is TGTGCCAGCAGTCAACTCGACAGGGGGGTCGAGCAGTACTTC.

This clonotype was observed at least ten times. The genes are TRBV12-3 or TRBV12-4 and TRBJ1-6; TRBD1 might be the D (5 bases). There are 13 residues in the CDR3. Trimming left V 7 bases short and J 7 bases short, with 11 bases between. CDR3: CASTRVRNSPLHF. The CDR3 nucleotides read TGTGCCAGCACCAGGGTTAGGAATTCACCCCTCCACTTT.

The table lists this clonotype with a few counts. J is TRBJ2-7 and V is TRBV27; 7 nucleotides line up with TRBD2. Germline V gives CDR1 MNHEY, CDR2 SMNVEV (reference sequence). Trimming at V came to 3 bases and at J to 7 bases, leaving 6 bases not matched to a gene. The CDR3 contains 13 residues. CDR3: CASSFSGLREQYF. As DNA, the CDR3 is TGTGCCAGCAGTTTTAGCGGGCTGAGGGAGCAGTACTTC.